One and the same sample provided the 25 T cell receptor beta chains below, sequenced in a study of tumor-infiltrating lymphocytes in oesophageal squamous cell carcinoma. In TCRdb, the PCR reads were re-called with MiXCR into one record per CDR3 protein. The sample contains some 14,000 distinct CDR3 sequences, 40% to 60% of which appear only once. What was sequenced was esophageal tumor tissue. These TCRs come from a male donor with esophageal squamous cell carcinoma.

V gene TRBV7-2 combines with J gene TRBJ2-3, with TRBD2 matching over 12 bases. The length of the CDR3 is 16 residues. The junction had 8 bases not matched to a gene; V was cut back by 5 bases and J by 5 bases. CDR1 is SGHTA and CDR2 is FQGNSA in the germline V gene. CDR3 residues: CASSKTSGRNEDTQYF. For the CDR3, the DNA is TGTGCCAGCAGCAAGACTAGCGGGAGAAATGAAGATACGCAGTATTTT.

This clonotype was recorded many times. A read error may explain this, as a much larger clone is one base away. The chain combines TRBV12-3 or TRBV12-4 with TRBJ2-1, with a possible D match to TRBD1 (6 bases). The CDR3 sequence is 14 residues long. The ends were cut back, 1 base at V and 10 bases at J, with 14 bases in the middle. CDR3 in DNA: TGTGCCAGCAGTTTAGGCAGGGGTCCCTACGAGCAGTTCTTC. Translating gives CASSLGRGPYEQFF.

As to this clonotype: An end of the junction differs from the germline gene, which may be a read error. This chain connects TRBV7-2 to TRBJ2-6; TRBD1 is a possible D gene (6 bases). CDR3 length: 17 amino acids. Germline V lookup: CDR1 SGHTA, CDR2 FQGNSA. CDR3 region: CASRPDSAETRDPVLRF. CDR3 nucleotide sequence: TGTGCCAGCAGACCGGACAGCGCGGAGACAAGAGACCCAGTTCTTCGGTTC.

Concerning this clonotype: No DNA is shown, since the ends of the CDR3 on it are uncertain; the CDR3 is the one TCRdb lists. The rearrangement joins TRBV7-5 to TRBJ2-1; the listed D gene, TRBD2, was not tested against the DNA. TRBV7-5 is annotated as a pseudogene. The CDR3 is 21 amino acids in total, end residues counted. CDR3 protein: CISVPETLWTSGDPNGDEQFF.

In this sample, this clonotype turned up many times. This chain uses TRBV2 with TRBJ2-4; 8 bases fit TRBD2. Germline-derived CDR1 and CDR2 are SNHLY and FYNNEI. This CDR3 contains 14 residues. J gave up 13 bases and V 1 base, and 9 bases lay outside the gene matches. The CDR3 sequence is CASSEVRRRGEQYF. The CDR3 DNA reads TGTGCCAGCAGTGAAGTTCGACGGCGGGGGGAGCAGTACTTC.

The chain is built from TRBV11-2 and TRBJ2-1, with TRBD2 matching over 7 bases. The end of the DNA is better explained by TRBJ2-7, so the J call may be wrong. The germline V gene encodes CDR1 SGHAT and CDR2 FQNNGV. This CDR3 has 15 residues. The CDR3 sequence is CASSTRGSSYNEQYF. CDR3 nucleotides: TGTGCCAGCAGCACCCGCGGGAGCTCCTACAATGAGCAGTACTTC.

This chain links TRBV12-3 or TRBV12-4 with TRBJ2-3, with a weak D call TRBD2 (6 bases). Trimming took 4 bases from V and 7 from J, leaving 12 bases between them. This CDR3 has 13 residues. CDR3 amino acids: CASSSGVRYTQYF. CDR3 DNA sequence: TGTGCCAGCAGTTCGGGGGTTCGGTATACGCAGTATTTT.

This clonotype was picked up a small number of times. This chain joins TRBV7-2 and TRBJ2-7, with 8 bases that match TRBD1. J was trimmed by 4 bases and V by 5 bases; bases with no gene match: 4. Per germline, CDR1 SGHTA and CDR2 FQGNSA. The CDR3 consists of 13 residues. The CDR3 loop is CASSGWTGYEQYF. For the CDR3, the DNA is TGTGCCAGCAGCGGGTGGACAGGGTACGAGCAGTACTTC. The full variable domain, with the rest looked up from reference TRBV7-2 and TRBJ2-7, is GAGVSQSPSNKVTEKGKDVELRCDPISGHTALYWYRQSLGQGLEFLIYFQGNSAPDKSGLPSDRFSAERTGGSVSTLTIQRTQQEDSAVYLCASSGWTGYEQYFGPGTRLTVT.

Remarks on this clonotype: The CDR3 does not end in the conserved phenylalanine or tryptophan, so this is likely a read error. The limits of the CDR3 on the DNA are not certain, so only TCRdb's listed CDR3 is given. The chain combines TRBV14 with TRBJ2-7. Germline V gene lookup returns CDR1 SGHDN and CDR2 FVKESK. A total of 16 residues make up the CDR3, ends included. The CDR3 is CASSQGVGYYGYTFGS.

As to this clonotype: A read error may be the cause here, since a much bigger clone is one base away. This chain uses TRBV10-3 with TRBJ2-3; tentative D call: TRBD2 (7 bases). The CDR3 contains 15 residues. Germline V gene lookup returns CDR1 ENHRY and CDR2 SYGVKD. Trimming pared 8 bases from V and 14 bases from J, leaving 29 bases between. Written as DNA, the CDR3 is TGTGCCATCCGCGGGGGCACAGTGGTCACCGGGGAGCTGTATTTT. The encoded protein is CAIRGGTVVTGELYF.

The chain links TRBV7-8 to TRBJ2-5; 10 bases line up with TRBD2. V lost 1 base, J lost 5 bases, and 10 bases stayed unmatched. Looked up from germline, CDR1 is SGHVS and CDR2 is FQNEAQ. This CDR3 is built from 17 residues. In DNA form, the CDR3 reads TGTGCCAGCAGCTTAGTTTCTAGCGGGAGAATCGGGGAGACCCAGTACTTC. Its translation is CASSLVSSGRIGETQYF. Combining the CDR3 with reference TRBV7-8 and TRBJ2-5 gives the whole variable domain GAGVSQSPRYKVAKRGQDVALRCDPISGHVSLFWYQQALGQGPEFLTYFQNEAQLDKSGLPSDRFFAERPEGSVSTLKIQRTQQEDSAVYLCASSLVSSGRIGETQYFGPGTRLLVL.

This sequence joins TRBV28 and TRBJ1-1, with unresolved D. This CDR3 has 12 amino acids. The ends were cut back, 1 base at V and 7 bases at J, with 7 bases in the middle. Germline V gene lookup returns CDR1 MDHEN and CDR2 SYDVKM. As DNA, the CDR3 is TGTGCCAGCAGTTTATTATGGAGTGAAGCTTTCTTT. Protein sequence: CASSLLWSEAFF.

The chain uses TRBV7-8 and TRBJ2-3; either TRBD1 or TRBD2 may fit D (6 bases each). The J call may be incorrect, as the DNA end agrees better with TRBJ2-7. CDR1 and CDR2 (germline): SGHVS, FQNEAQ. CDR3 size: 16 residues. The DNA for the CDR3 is TGTGCCAGCAGCCATCCGGGTGGAGGGGGAGACAATGAGCAGTACTTC. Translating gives CASSHPGGGGDNEQYF.

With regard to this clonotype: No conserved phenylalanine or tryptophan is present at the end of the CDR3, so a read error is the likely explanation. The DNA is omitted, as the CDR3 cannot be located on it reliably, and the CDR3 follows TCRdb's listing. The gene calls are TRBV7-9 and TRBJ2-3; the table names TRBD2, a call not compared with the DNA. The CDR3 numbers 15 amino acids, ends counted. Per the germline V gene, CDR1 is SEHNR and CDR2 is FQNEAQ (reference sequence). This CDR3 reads CASSLVAANEQFFGP.

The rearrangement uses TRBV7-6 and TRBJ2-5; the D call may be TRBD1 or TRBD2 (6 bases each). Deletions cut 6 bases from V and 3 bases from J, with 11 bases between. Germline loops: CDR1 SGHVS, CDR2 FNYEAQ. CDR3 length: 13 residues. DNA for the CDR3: TGTGCCAGCAGTTTAAGGGGGGAAGAGACCCAGTACTTC. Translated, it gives CASSLRGEETQYF.

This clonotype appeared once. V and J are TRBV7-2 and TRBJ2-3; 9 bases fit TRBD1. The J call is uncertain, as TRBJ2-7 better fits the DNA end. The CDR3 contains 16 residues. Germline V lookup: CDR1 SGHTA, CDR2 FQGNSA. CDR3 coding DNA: TGTGCCAGCAGACCCCGAACAGGGGGCTCCTACAATGAGCAGTACTTC. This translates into CASRPRTGGSYNEQYF.

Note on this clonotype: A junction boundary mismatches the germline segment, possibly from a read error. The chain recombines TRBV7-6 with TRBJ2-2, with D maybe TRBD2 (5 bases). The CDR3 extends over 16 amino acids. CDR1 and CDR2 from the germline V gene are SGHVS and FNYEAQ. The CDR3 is CASSPSSIGNTGELLF. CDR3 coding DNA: TGTGCTAGCAGCCCCTCGTCAATAGGGAACACCGGGGAGCTGCTTTTT.

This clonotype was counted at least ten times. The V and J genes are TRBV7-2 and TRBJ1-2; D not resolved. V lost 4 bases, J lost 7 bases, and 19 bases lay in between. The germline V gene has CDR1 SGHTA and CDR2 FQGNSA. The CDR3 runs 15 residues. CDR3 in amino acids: CASSSSIINPGGYTF. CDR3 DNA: TGTGCCAGCAGCTCCTCCATAATAAACCCGGGTGGCTACACCTTC.

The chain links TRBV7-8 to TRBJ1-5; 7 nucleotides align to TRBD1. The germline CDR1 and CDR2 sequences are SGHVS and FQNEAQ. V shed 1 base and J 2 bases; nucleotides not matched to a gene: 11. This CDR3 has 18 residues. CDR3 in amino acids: CASSLGLGGGWRNQPQHF. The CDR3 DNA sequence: TGTGCCAGCAGCTTAGGCTTAGGAGGGGGCTGGCGCAATCAGCCCCAGCATTTT.

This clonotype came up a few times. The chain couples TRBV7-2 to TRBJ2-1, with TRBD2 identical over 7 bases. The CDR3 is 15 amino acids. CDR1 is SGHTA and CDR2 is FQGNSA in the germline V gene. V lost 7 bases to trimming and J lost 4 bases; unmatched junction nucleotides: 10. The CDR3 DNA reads TGTGCCAGCACCCTCCATGCTAGCGGTTACAATGAGCAGTTCTTC. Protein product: CASTLHASGYNEQFF.

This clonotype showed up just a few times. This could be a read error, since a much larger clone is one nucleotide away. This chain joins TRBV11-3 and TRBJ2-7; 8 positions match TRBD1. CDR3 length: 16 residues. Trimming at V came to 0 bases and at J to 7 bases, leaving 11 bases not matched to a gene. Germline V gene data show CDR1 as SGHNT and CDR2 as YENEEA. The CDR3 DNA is TGTGCCAGCAGCTTAGAACAGGGGGGTACCTACAATGAGCAGTACTTC. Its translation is CASSLEQGGTYNEQYF.

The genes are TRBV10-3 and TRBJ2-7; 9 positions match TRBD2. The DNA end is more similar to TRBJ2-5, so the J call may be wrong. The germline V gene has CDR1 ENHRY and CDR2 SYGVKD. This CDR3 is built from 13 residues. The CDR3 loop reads CAISWTSEETQYF. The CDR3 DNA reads TGTGCCATCTCTTGGACTAGCGAAGAGACCCAGTACTTC.

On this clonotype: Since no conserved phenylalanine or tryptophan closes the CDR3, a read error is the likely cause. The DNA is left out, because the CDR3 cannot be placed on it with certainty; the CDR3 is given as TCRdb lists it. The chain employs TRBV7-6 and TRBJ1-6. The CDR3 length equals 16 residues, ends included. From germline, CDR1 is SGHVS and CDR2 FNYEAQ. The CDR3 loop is CASSANSYNSPLHFGP.

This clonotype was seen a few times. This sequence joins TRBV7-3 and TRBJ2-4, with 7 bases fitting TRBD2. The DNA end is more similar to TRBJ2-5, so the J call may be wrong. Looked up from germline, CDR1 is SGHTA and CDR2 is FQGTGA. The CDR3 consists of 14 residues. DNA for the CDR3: TGTGCCAGCAGCTTACGGCGGGGGAGGGAGACCCAGTACTTC. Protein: CASSLRRGRETQYF.

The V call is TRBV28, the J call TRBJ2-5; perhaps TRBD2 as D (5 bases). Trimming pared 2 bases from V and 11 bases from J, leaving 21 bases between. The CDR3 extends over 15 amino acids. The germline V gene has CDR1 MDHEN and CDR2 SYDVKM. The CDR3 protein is CASSLAGSLRDTQYF. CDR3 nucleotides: TGTGCCAGCAGTTTAGCGGGTTCTTTGAGAGATACGCAGTACTTC.